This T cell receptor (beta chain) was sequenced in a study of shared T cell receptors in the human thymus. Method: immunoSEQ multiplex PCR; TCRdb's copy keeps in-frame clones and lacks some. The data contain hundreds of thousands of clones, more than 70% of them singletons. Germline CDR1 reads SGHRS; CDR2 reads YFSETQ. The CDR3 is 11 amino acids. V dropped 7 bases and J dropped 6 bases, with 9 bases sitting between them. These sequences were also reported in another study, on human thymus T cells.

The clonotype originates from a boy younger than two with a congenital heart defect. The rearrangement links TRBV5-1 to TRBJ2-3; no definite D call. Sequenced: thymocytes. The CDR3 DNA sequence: TGCGCCAGCCACATCGGGGATACGCAGTATTTT. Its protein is CASHIGDTQYF.